Sequencing of this TCR beta chain was carried out in a study of blood T cell repertoires in COVID-19 (dated by TCRdb to the early 2020s). Regarding the complete study: Samples covering the acute and convalescent phases of COVID-19 were provided by collaborators in the United States, Italy and Spain. The material from the prospective study consisted of cDNA or gDNA derived from T cells, B-cell-depleted T cells, or PBMCs. Subjects who had been exposed to COVID-19, were actively infected with it, or had recovered from it provided the deeply sampled blood TCRbeta repertoires that made up the dataset. The repertoires were made available in a free public database intended to serve as a resource for research on the immune response to SARS-CoV-2. Samples were obtained from the ongoing ImmuneRACE study (first 160 participants) and from 1,254 subjects provided by 6 global collaborators. Nearly every sample came with metadata listing a de-identified subject ID, COVID-19 status, age in years and sex. Where available, HLA class I and class II types were obtained from metadata supplied by the sample provider rather than from assay-based typing. Beyond this particular receptor, the publication reports: Clinical and demographic metadata were provided uncurated, with the amount varying by source and participant.

As concerns this clone: Its antigen remains unidentified. No quality values exist for individual bases; no much larger clone is one base distant.

TCRbeta CDR3 regions were amplified from genomic DNA by means of the immunoSEQ Assay, a bias-controlled multiplex PCR. Per the authors' processing: The number of nucleated cells in each sample was estimated from the amplification of reference gene primers within the assay. To quantify the absolute abundance of each unique TCRbeta CDR3 rearrangement, sequence reads were collapsed and filtered. For each sample, productive Simpson clonality was calculated as the square root of Simpson's diversity index over productive rearrangements. The source is immuneACCESS, and TCRdb retained only in-frame sequences with V and J called. Part of the clones is not carried over; for the studies checked, unresolved V genes explain less than half of this, and the remainder is unexplained. V, J and clone size were drawn from that table, and D and trimming were deduced from the DNA. This sample has 68,000 or so clones in its table, and 79% of those were observed once. The ten largest clones represent over 25% of the sample.

CDR1 and CDR2 are read off the germline V gene (reference sequence) as SEHNR and FQNEAQ. Measured from the cysteine to the phenylalanine, the CDR3 is 13 residues long. The DNA shown is the 39-base CDR3, in frame from base 1. The junction shows trimming of 5 bases on V and 4 bases on J, plus 11 bases between the germline ends. Each collaborating institution followed its own protocols to collect whole blood in K2EDTA tubes. For TCRbeta analysis, collaborators shipped samples as frozen whole blood, isolated PBMCs, or DNA extracted from either of those sample types. This sequence was found in a human donor in a cohort sampled during active COVID-19. Input material: peripheral blood. The chain couples TRBV7-9 to TRBJ2-5, with no reliable assignment of the D segment. The nucleotide sequence is given as TGTGCCAGCAGCCCGGCTGCGGTAGAGACCCAGTACTTC. This codes for CASSPAAVETQYF.